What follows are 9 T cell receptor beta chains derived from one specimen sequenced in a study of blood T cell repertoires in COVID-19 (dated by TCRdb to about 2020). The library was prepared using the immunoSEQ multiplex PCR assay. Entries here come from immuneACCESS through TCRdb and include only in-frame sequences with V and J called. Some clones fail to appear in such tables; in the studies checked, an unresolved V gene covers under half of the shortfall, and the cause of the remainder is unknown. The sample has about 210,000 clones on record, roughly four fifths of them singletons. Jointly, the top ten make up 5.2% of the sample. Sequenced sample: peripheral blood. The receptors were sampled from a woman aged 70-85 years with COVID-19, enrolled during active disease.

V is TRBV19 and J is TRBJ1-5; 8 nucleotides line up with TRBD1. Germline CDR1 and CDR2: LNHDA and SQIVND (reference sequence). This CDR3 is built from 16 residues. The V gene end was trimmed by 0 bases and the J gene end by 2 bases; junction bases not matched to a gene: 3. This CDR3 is CASSIEVTGGNQPQHF. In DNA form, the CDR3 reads TGTGCCAGTAGTATAGAAGTGACAGGGGGCAATCAGCCCCAGCATTTT.

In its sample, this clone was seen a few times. The CDR3 sequence: CASSPGQGAYGYTF. The CDR3 region has the DNA TGTGCCAGCAGCCCCGGACAGGGGGCCTATGGCTACACCTTC. The chain combines TRBV3-1 (or the pseudogene TRBV3-2) with TRBJ1-2; 11 positions agree with TRBD1. Germline V gene lookup returns CDR1 LGHDT and CDR2 YNNKEL (reference sequence). The CDR3 covers 14 residues. Trimming removed 4 bases from V and 4 bases from J; junction bases left unmatched: 2.

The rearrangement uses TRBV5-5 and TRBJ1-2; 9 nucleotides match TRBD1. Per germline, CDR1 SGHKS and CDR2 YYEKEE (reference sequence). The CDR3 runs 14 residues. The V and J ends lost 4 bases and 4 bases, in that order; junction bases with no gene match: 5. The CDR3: CASSAGTGPYGYTF. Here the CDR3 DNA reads TGTGCCAGCAGCGCCGGGACAGGGCCCTATGGCTACACCTTC.

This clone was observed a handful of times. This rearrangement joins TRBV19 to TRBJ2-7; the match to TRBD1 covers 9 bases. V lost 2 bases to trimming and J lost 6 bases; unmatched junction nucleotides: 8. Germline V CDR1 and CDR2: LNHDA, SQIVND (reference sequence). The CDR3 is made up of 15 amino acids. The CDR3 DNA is TGTGCCAGTAGTATATCCGGGACAGGGCCCGCCGAGCAGTACTTC. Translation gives CASSISGTGPAEQYF.

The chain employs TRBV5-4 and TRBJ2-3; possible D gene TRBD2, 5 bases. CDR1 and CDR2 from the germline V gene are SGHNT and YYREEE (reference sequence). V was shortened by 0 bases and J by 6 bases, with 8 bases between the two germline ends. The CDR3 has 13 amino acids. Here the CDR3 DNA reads TGTGCCAGCAGCTTGGCCGGGGTGGATACGCAGTATTTT. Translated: CASSLAGVDTQYF. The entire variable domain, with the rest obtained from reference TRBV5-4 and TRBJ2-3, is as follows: ETGVTQSPTHLIKTRGQQVTLRCSSQSGHNTVSWYQQALGQGPQFIFQYYREEENGRGNFPPRFSGLQFPNYSSELNVNALELDDSALYLCASSLAGVDTQYFGPGTRLTVL.

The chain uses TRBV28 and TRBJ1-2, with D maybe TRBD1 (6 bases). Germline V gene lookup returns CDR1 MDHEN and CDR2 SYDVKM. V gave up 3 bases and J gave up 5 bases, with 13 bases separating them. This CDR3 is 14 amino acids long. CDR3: CASSLSGTFYGYTF. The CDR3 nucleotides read TGTGCCAGCAGTTTGTCAGGGACATTTTATGGCTACACCTTC.

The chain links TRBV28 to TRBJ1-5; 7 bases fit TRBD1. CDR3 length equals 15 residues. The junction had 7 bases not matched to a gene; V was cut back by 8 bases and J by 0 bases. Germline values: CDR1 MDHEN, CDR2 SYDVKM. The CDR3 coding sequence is TGTGCCAGCGGAAGACAGGGCTATAGCAATCAGCCCCAGCATTTT. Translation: CASGRQGYSNQPQHF.

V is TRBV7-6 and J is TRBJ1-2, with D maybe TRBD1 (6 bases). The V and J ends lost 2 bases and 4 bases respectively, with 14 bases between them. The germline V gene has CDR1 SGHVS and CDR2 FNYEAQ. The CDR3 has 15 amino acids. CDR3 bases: TGTGCCAGCAGCTTATCCACAGGGAGCATCTATGGCTACACCTTC. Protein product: CASSLSTGSIYGYTF.

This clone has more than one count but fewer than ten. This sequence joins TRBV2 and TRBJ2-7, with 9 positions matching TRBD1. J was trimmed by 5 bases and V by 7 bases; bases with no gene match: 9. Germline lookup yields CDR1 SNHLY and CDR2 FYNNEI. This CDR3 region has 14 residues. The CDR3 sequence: CASNPGQGRHEQYF. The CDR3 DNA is TGTGCCAGCAACCCGGGACAGGGACGTCACGAGCAGTACTTC.